One sample yielded the 24 T cell receptor beta chains listed below, sequenced in a study of identical twins. TCRdb itself ran the 5' RACE reads through MiXCR, one entry per CDR3 protein. The table has over 500,000 distinct CDR3 sequences, less than 25% seen once. The sample was also reused in another study, on T cells expressing NK-cell markers.

The specimen was CD4+ T cells sorted from blood. The receptors originated from a woman aged 18-29 years in good health.

This clonotype was seen more than once but under ten times. This chain links TRBV12-3 or TRBV12-4 with TRBJ2-5, with D perhaps assigned TRBD1 or TRBD2 (5 bases each). The CDR3 extends over 17 amino acids. V gave up 1 base and J gave up 0 bases, with 15 bases separating them. This CDR3 is CASSLVPGRKYQETQYF. CDR3 in DNA: TGTGCCAGCAGTTTAGTGCCGGGACGAAAGTACCAAGAGACCCAGTACTTC.

In this sample, this clonotype turned up a few times. The genes are TRBV12-3 or TRBV12-4 and TRBJ2-1; the D is unclear. Trimming shortened V by 7 bases and J by 4 bases, and 14 bases separated the two germline ends. This CDR3 comprises 14 residues. The CDR3 bases are TGTGCCAGCATTTCAGACCCTTTTTACAATGAGCAGTTCTTC. This gives the protein CASISDPFYNEQFF.

The chain links TRBV7-2 to TRBJ2-2; D not resolved. CDR1 is SGHTA, CDR2 FQGNSA, per germline. This CDR3 comprises 16 residues. Trimming left V 4 bases short and J 7 bases short, with 19 bases between. CDR3 nucleotide sequence: TGTGCCAGCAGCTCCCTATACTACAGAAATTACGGGGAGCTGTTTTTT. This gives the protein CASSSLYYRNYGELFF.

In its sample, this clonotype was seen a few times. This chain links TRBV6-4 with TRBJ2-1, with 10 nucleotides matching TRBD2. Germline loops: CDR1 MRHNA, CDR2 SNTAGT. V shed 0 bases and J 6 bases; nucleotides not matched to a gene: 5. CDR3 length: 16 residues. The CDR3, as DNA: TGTGCCAGCAGTGACTCGGTAGCGGGAGGCTTCAATGAGCAGTTCTTC. Amino acid sequence: CASSDSVAGGFNEQFF.

Many counts were recorded for this clonotype. The chain joins TRBV3-1 to TRBJ2-5; 7 nucleotides match TRBD2. The trim removed 4 bases at V and 6 bases at J, leaving 5 bases unmatched. From germline, CDR1 is LGHDT and CDR2 YNNKEL (reference sequence). The CDR3 runs 13 residues. Written as DNA, the CDR3 is TGTGCCAGCAGCCGACTAGCAATGCAGACCCAGTACTTC. Translated, it gives CASSRLAMQTQYF.

This clonotype came up a few times. The V call is TRBV12-3 or TRBV12-4, the J call TRBJ2-1; TRBD2 aligns across 11 bases. V dropped 4 bases and J dropped 6; count of bases not matched to a gene: 8. CDR3 length equals 16 residues. The CDR3 loop is CASSSGTSGRANEQFF. CDR3 nucleotides: TGTGCCAGCAGTTCCGGGACTAGCGGCCGAGCCAATGAGCAGTTCTTC.

The chain links TRBV7-2 to TRBJ2-5; unclear D gene. Trimming removed 3 bases at V and 6 bases at J, with 2 bases between. The CDR3 loop spans 10 amino acids. Germline lookup yields CDR1 SGHTA and CDR2 FQGNSA. The CDR3 region is CASSLKTQYF. The CDR3 region has the DNA TGTGCCAGCAGCTTGAAGACCCAGTACTTC.

The V and J genes are TRBV10-1 and TRBJ2-1; the D gene could be TRBD1 or TRBD2 (5 bases each). The CDR3 covers 13 residues. The V gene's germline CDR1 is WNHNN and CDR2 SYGVQD (reference sequence). V lost 5 bases to trimming and J lost 9 bases, with 14 bases between them. CDR3: CASSRERGGEQFF. CDR3 DNA: TGCGCCAGCAGTCGAGAGAGGGGCGGTGAGCAGTTCTTC.

CDR3 nucleotides: TGTGCCAGCAAACAAGCAGGGGCCAACGTCCTGACTTTC. Protein: CASKQAGANVLTF. The chain links TRBV6-1 to TRBJ2-6; D not resolved. V lost 7 bases and J lost 4, with 8 bases in between. Germline lookup yields CDR1 MNHNS and CDR2 SASEGT. This CDR3 has 13 amino acids.

This clonotype was detected only a few times. The J gene is TRBJ2-7, the V gene TRBV20-1, with 11 bases fitting TRBD2. The CDR3 contains 14 residues. Unmatched junction bases numbered 7, after V lost 3 bases and J lost 6 bases. The V gene's germline CDR1 is DFQATT and CDR2 SNEGSKA (reference sequence). CDR3 DNA sequence: TGCAGTGCTAGCTTACTAGCGGGAGCCGGCGAGCAGTACTTC. This codes for CSASLLAGAGEQYF.

This clonotype appeared a few times. This rearrangement joins TRBV29-1 to TRBJ2-7; 7 bases are shared with TRBD2. Germline V lookup: CDR1 SQVTM, CDR2 ANQGSEA. The CDR3 loop spans 12 amino acids. With V trimmed by 8 bases and J by 8 bases, 12 bases remained unmatched. The CDR3 reads CSWLKREGQQYF. The CDR3 coding sequence is TGCAGCTGGTTAAAGCGGGAAGGTCAGCAGTACTTC.

V gene TRBV4-1 combines with J gene TRBJ1-1; D is perhaps TRBD1 (5 bases). CDR1 and CDR2 (germline): MGHRA, YSYEKL. Trimming shortened V by 1 base and J by 2 bases, and 11 bases separated the two germline ends. The CDR3 contains 15 residues. The CDR3 nucleotides are TGCGCCAGCAGCCAAGCAGGGCCCCCTAACACTGAAGCTTTCTTT. This translates into CASSQAGPPNTEAFF.

The V gene is TRBV10-3, the J gene TRBJ2-5; 7 nucleotides agree with TRBD1. Looked up from germline, CDR1 is ENHRY and CDR2 is SYGVKD. The CDR3 has 14 amino acids. With 2 bases clipped from V and 5 bases from J, the junction kept 5 bases outside the gene matches. As DNA, the CDR3 is TGTGCCATCAGTGAGAAGGAACAGGGGGAGACCCAGTACTTC. It yields the protein CAISEKEQGETQYF.

CDR3 bases: TGTGCCAGCAGTCCCCTAGGGGACCACAATGAGCAGTTCTTC. This encodes CASSPLGDHNEQFF. The chain couples TRBV6-1 to TRBJ2-1; D assignment may be TRBD1 or TRBD2 (5 bases each). The germline V gene has CDR1 MNHNS and CDR2 SASEGT. The germline V and J ends were trimmed by 5 bases and 5 bases, with 13 bases remaining between them. The CDR3 loop spans 14 amino acids.

This clonotype was recorded a few times. This chain joins TRBV18 and TRBJ2-7, with TRBD2 matching 9 bases. V gave up 5 bases and J gave up 5 bases; unmatched junction bases: 7. The germline CDR1 and CDR2 sequences are KGHSH and LQKENI. This CDR3 spans 14 amino acids. The CDR3 loop reads CASSLAGARNEQYF. The CDR3 nucleotides are TGTGCCAGCTCATTAGCGGGGGCCCGGAACGAGCAGTACTTC. The full variable domain, its missing parts supplied by reference TRBV18 and TRBJ2-7, is NAGVMQNPRHLVRRRGQEARLRCSPMKGHSHVYWYRQLPEEGLKFMVYLQKENIIDESGMPKERFSAEFPKEGPSILRIQQVVRGDSAAYFCASSLAGARNEQYFGPGTRLTVT.

This clonotype has a handful of counts. V gene TRBV29-1 combines with J gene TRBJ2-1; a weak D match, TRBD2 (5 bases). V lost 2 bases and J lost 5, with 16 bases in between. The CDR3 covers 15 residues. Germline CDR1 SQVTM, CDR2 ANQGSEA. The CDR3 DNA follows: TGCAGCGTTGAATCACGGAGGAGTAGAAACAATGAGCAGTTCTTC. This sequence encodes CSVESRRSRNNEQFF.

This clonotype was seen only a few times. The chain uses TRBV5-1 and TRBJ1-6, with 9 bases identical to TRBD1. Trimming took 4 bases from V and 5 from J; bases not matched to a gene: 4. Germline V CDR1 and CDR2: SGHRS, YFSETQ. The CDR3 totals 15 residues. The CDR3 DNA is TGCGCCAGCAGCAGGAGGACAGGGGATAATTCACCCCTCCACTTT. Amino acid sequence: CASSRRTGDNSPLHF.

The V gene is TRBV20-1, the J gene TRBJ2-7; D perhaps matches TRBD2 (6 bases). Germline V CDR1 and CDR2: DFQATT, SNEGSKA (reference sequence). Trimming shortened V by 6 bases and J by 1 base, and 19 bases separated the two germline ends. This CDR3 has 15 residues. CDR3 region: CSAGLYTGASYEQYF. CDR3 in DNA: TGCAGTGCGGGACTTTACACGGGCGCATCCTACGAGCAGTACTTC.

The V call is TRBV6-2 or TRBV6-3, the J call TRBJ2-7; D may be TRBD1 (6 bases). CDR1 is MNHEY and CDR2 is SVGEGT in the germline V gene. The length of the CDR3 is 13 residues. Trimming pared 6 bases from V and 5 bases from J, leaving 14 bases between. CDR3 sequence: CASSRQASDEQYF. The CDR3 nucleotides are TGTGCCAGCAGCAGACAGGCTTCCGACGAGCAGTACTTC.

This clonotype has just a few counts. The rearrangement uses TRBV20-1 and TRBJ1-1; D possibly corresponds to TRBD1 (6 bases). V lost 3 bases and J lost 4, with 15 bases in between. The V gene's germline CDR1 is DFQATT and CDR2 SNEGSKA (reference sequence). The CDR3 loop spans 14 amino acids. DNA for the CDR3: TGCAGTGCTAGGTGGGCAGGGGCAACCACTGAAGCTTTCTTT. This sequence encodes CSARWAGATTEAFF.

The chain couples TRBV7-8 to TRBJ2-3; 7 bases are a match to TRBD1. Per germline, CDR1 SGHVS and CDR2 FQNEAQ. V was clipped by 3 bases and J by 10 bases; unmatched bases: 7. The CDR3 contains 13 residues. Here the CDR3 DNA reads TGTGCCAGCAGCTTGAATACTCAGGGGGCGCAGTATTTT. Translation gives CASSLNTQGAQYF.

This chain connects TRBV20-1 to TRBJ2-1; D ambiguous. From germline, CDR1 is DFQATT and CDR2 SNEGSKA (reference sequence). The germline V and J ends were trimmed by 5 bases and 0 bases, with 14 bases remaining between them. This CDR3 has 15 amino acids. The CDR3 sequence is CSAEHVASSYNEQFF. CDR3 nucleotides: TGCAGTGCTGAGCATGTGGCGAGCTCCTACAATGAGCAGTTCTTC.

This chain uses TRBV10-3 with TRBJ2-5; 9 nucleotides match TRBD2. Germline V lookup: CDR1 ENHRY, CDR2 SYGVKD. The CDR3 runs to 18 residues. V lost 3 bases and J lost 5; bases outside the gene matches: 16. The CDR3 DNA sequence: TGTGCCATCAGTGACCCCCCTAGCGGGACTCGAGTAGAGGAGACCCAGTACTTC. Its protein product is CAISDPPSGTRVEETQYF.

There are a few counts of this clonotype. The chain uses TRBV12-3 or TRBV12-4 and TRBJ1-5, with 7 bases matching TRBD1. The ends lost 6 bases at V and 3 bases at J; junction bases unmatched: 11. The CDR3 consists of 16 residues. CDR3 loop: CASSPSPGQNNQPQHF. The CDR3 DNA follows: TGTGCCAGCAGCCCCTCCCCGGGACAGAACAATCAGCCCCAGCATTTT.